These 24 T cell receptor beta chains were sequenced from one sample in a study of cytomegalovirus exposure and HLA in healthy donors. Primers: 60 Vbeta forward and 13 Jbeta reverse. Using immunoSEQ multiplex PCR, the repertoire was profiled, and TCRdb retains in-frame clones only, with some absent. In the table there are about 100,000 clones, 79% of which are singletons. Input material: PBMCs. The receptors derive from a female donor in good health and CMV-seropositive.

The gene calls are TRBV15 and TRBJ2-3; D ambiguous. Germline V gene lookup returns CDR1 LNHNV and CDR2 YYDKDF (reference sequence). The V gene lost 8 bases and the J gene lost 3 bases, with 9 bases spanning the gap. This CDR3 has 12 amino acids. The DNA of the CDR3 is TGTGCCACCGGCATCATGACAGATACGCAGTATTTT. Translating it yields CATGIMTDTQYF.

The gene calls are TRBV5-1 and TRBJ2-2; maybe TRBD1 (5 bases). Trimming left V 5 bases short and J 2 bases short, with 7 bases between. The length of the CDR3 is 13 residues. Germline V lookup: CDR1 SGHRS, CDR2 YFSETQ. The CDR3 nucleotides are TGCGCCAGCAGACAGGACAACACCGGGGAGCTGTTTTTT. Translated: CASRQDNTGELFF.

This chain joins TRBV21-1 and TRBJ2-1; the table gives TRBD2 as D, unverified against the DNA. TRBV21-1 is described as a pseudogene. The CDR3 extends over 14 amino acids. The CDR3 nucleotides read TGTGCCAGCAGCAAAGGCCCAGCGGGGGAGGTGCAGTTCTTC. Amino acid sequence: CASSKGPAGEVQFF.

The chain joins TRBV6-5 to TRBJ2-3; the match to TRBD2 covers 13 bases. With 9 bases clipped from V and 3 bases from J, the junction kept 3 bases outside the gene matches. CDR1 is MNHEY and CDR2 is SVGAGI in the germline V gene. There are 14 residues in the CDR3. This chain's CDR3 is CASMTSGGTDTQYF. CDR3 nucleotides: TGTGCCAGTATGACTAGCGGGGGGACAGATACGCAGTATTTT.

V and J are TRBV5-1 and TRBJ1-4; D not resolved. Trimming took 2 bases from V and 5 from J, leaving 7 bases between them. Germline-derived CDR1 and CDR2 are SGHRS and YFSETQ. The CDR3 spans 13 residues. CDR3 region: CASSFGTNEKLFF. DNA for the CDR3: TGCGCCAGCAGCTTTGGCACCAATGAAAAACTGTTTTTT.

This chain uses TRBV2 with TRBJ1-5, with 9 bases identical to TRBD1. CDR1 is SNHLY and CDR2 is FYNNEI in the germline V gene. J was trimmed by 3 bases and V by 6 bases; bases with no gene match: 6. The CDR3 runs 15 residues. CDR3 in DNA: TGTGCCAGCAGACCTACAGGGGGCACCAATCAGCCCCAGCATTTT. Translated: CASRPTGGTNQPQHF.

This clone was seen only a few times. This rearrangement joins TRBV6-4 to TRBJ2-1; D possibly corresponds to TRBD2 (5 bases). Germline values: CDR1 MRHNA, CDR2 SNTAGT. The CDR3 runs 14 residues. Trimming shortened V by 5 bases and J by 5 bases, and 13 bases separated the two germline ends. CDR3 residues: CASSPRGDHNEQFF. CDR3 DNA: TGTGCCAGCAGTCCCCGGGGAGACCACAATGAGCAGTTCTTC.

The V call is TRBV6-5, the J call TRBJ2-3, with D possibly matching TRBD2 (5 bases). In germline, CDR1 is MNHEY, CDR2 SVGAGI. V was pared by 4 bases and J by 3 bases, with 17 bases between. CDR3 length equals 16 residues. CDR3 sequence (DNA): TGTGCCAGCAGTTCCGGACTCTTAGTGGATACAGATACGCAGTATTTT. This translates into CASSSGLLVDTDTQYF.

The chain is built from TRBV7-9 and TRBJ2-3; TRBD1 matches 9 bases. There are 14 residues in the CDR3. Germline assignment: CDR1 SEHNR and CDR2 FQNEAQ (reference sequence). The ends lost 5 bases at V and 4 bases at J; junction bases unmatched: 4. The CDR3 DNA is TGTGCCAGCAGCCTTACAGGGGGCGCAGATACGCAGTATTTT. This sequence encodes CASSLTGGADTQYF.

V is TRBV27 and J is TRBJ2-7, with D perhaps TRBD1 (5 bases). V dropped 3 bases and J dropped 6 bases, with 12 bases sitting between them. The CDR3 runs to 13 residues. Germline CDR1 and CDR2: MNHEY and SMNVEV (reference sequence). This chain's CDR3 is CASSFRDLAEQYF. DNA of the CDR3: TGTGCCAGCAGTTTCAGGGATCTGGCCGAGCAGTACTTC.

There are a few counts of this clone. Other DNA sequences within the sample encode an identical CDR3. V is TRBV6-1 and J is TRBJ2-7, with 9 bases matching TRBD2. Germline V gives CDR1 MNHNS, CDR2 SASEGT. J gave up 4 bases and V 8 bases, and 9 bases lay outside the gene matches. The CDR3 contains 14 residues. CDR3 in amino acids: CASERVREGYEQYF. The CDR3 bases are TGTGCCAGCGAAAGGGTGCGGGAGGGTTACGAGCAGTACTTC.

The V and J genes are TRBV27 and TRBJ2-7; TRBD1 aligns across 7 bases. The CDR3 is made up of 12 amino acids. Trimming removed 7 bases from V and 5 bases from J; junction bases left unmatched: 5. CDR1 is MNHEY and CDR2 is SMNVEV in the germline V gene (reference sequence). CDR3 nucleotides: TGTGCCAGCAAGACAGGGATCCACGAGCAGTACTTC. It yields the protein CASKTGIHEQYF.

The chain is built from TRBV7-9 and TRBJ2-1; 10 nucleotides match TRBD2. Germline assignment: CDR1 SEHNR and CDR2 FQNEAQ (reference sequence). Germline trimming cut 5 bases from V and 6 bases from J; bases unmatched to any gene: 19. The CDR3 extends over 19 amino acids. The CDR3 coding sequence is TGTGCCAGCAGCCCCAGGGGGCATCAAGCGGGGGGGCGGGTCAATGAGCAGTTCTTC. Translation: CASSPRGHQAGGRVNEQFF. Together with reference TRBV7-9 and TRBJ2-1, the CDR3 gives the full variable domain: DTGVSQNPRHKITKRGQNVTFRCDPISEHNRLYWYRQTLGQGPEFLTYFQNEAQLEKSRLLSDRFSAERPKGSFSTLEIQRTEQGDSAMYLCASSPRGHQAGGRVNEQFFGPGTRLTVL.

The V gene is TRBV27, the J gene TRBJ2-5, with a possible D match to TRBD2 (7 bases). Trimming removed 3 bases from V and 4 bases from J, with 18 bases in between. Germline assignment: CDR1 MNHEY and CDR2 SMNVEV (reference sequence). The CDR3 extends over 16 amino acids. The CDR3 protein is CASSLRGYREGETQYF. The CDR3 region has the DNA TGTGCCAGCAGTTTGAGGGGATACAGGGAGGGAGAGACCCAGTACTTC.

The chain links TRBV19 to TRBJ2-2; TRBD2 agrees at 12 bases. The CDR3 is 15 residues long. Germline lookup yields CDR1 LNHDA and CDR2 SQIVND (reference sequence). The V and J ends lost 5 bases and 6 bases, in that order; junction bases with no gene match: 4. The CDR3, as DNA: TGTGCCAGTAGTCCGACTAGCGGGAGATCCGGGGAGCTGTTTTTT. It translates to CASSPTSGRSGELFF.

V and J are TRBV29-1 and TRBJ2-3, with 8 positions matching TRBD2. V shed 8 bases and J 3 bases; nucleotides not matched to a gene: 7. The CDR3 length is 13 residues. CDR1 and CDR2 from the germline V gene are SQVTM and ANQGSEA. The CDR3 spells CSRAGAETDTQYF. CDR3 in DNA: TGCAGCAGAGCGGGAGCTGAAACAGATACGCAGTATTTT.

The chain carries TRBV9 and TRBJ1-4, with D possibly matching TRBD1 (5 bases). CDR1 is SGDLS and CDR2 is YYNGEE in the germline V gene. Between the trimmed V and J ends, which lost 0 bases and 8 bases, there was a span of 11 bases. The CDR3 is 14 amino acids. CDR3 coding DNA: TGTGCCAGCAGCGTAGCCGGGGCGGGGGAAAAACTGTTTTTT. Protein: CASSVAGAGEKLFF.

This chain connects TRBV5-8 to TRBJ2-3; 10 positions match TRBD2. Trimming took 1 base from V and 2 from J; bases not matched to a gene: 7. CDR1 SGHTS and CDR2 YDEGEE come from the germline V gene. The CDR3 loop spans 17 amino acids. The CDR3 DNA sequence: TGTGCCAGCAGCTTGACCCGGACTAGCGGAATCACAGATACGCAGTATTTT. Translated: CASSLTRTSGITDTQYF.

This CDR3 is CASSLDFLQLEAFF. As DNA, the CDR3 is TGTGCCAGCAGCTTGGATTTCCTACAGCTTGAAGCTTTCTTT. The chain combines TRBV7-2 with TRBJ1-1; D remains ambiguous. Germline-derived CDR1 and CDR2 are SGHTA and FQGNSA. The CDR3 contains 14 residues. The V end was cut by 3 bases, the J end by 7 bases, with 15 bases between.

The rearrangement uses TRBV19 and TRBJ2-1; 10 nucleotides line up with TRBD1. The CDR3 has 14 amino acids. Trimming at V came to 7 bases and at J to 6 bases, leaving 6 bases not matched to a gene. CDR1 and CDR2 from the germline V gene are LNHDA and SQIVND (reference sequence). The CDR3 protein is CASNDRGPGNEQFF. In DNA, the CDR3 is TGTGCCAGTAACGACAGGGGGCCCGGCAATGAGCAGTTCTTC.

V and J are TRBV29-1 and TRBJ2-5; perhaps TRBD2 as D (6 bases). Looked up from germline, CDR1 is SQVTM and CDR2 is ANQGSEA. V lost 1 base and J lost 5, with 11 bases in between. The CDR3 is made up of 13 amino acids. In nucleotides, the CDR3 is TGCAGCGTTGAAGTGGGGGGATTGGAGACCCAGTACTTC. This sequence encodes CSVEVGGLETQYF.

This rearrangement joins TRBV6-6 to TRBJ1-6, with TRBD1 matching over 7 bases. The CDR3 sequence is 12 residues long. With V trimmed by 7 bases and J by 10 bases, 4 bases remained unmatched. Per the germline V gene, CDR1 is MNHNY and CDR2 is SVGAGI (reference sequence). CDR3 sequence reads: CASTPGGSPLHF. The CDR3, as DNA: TGTGCCAGCACCCCAGGGGGATCACCCCTCCACTTT.

The chain carries TRBV5-4 and TRBJ1-2; no clear D gene. The CDR3 is made up of 15 amino acids. The V end lost 2 bases, the J end lost 0 bases, and 11 bases lay between the germline ends. CDR1 and CDR2 (germline): SGHNT, YYREEE (reference sequence). Here the CDR3 DNA reads TGTGCCAGCAGCTTTCGGACTAAGGCTAACTATGGCTACACCTTC. Amino acid sequence: CASSFRTKANYGYTF.

The genes are TRBV18 and TRBJ2-7, with D possibly TRBD1 on 5 matching bases. The V gene lost 3 bases and the J gene lost 6 bases, with 15 bases spanning the gap. The CDR3 sequence is 14 residues long. The germline CDR1 and CDR2 sequences are KGHSH and LQKENI. The CDR3 DNA reads as TGTGCCAGCTCACCCCCCGCCGGAAGGGGCGAGCAGTACTTC. Encoded protein: CASSPPAGRGEQYF. Using reference TRBV18 and TRBJ2-7 for the parts outside the CDR3, the full variable domain is NAGVMQNPRHLVRRRGQEARLRCSPMKGHSHVYWYRQLPEEGLKFMVYLQKENIIDESGMPKERFSAEFPKEGPSILRIQQVVRGDSAAYFCASSPPAGRGEQYFGPGTRLTVT.